The rows below give T cell receptor beta chains drawn from one sample of a study of T cell responses to AZD1222 COVID-19 vaccine. The table came from immunoSEQ multiplex PCR; TCRdb's copy has only in-frame clones and leaves some out. The repertoire holds over 150,000 clones, with over 75% as singletons. Sequences were derived from peripheral blood, sampled 28 days after the second AZD1222 dose. The receptors derive from an adult who received the AZD1222 COVID-19 vaccine. CDR3s include the opening cysteine and the closing phenylalanine or tryptophan. Fields, in order: CDR3 protein, CDR3 DNA, clone size, D gene, V gene, J gene. A D gene is named only where the DNA matches it firmly. Expanded clones get a size class; other rows say once, few or many, or leave the size out.

CDR3: CASSQVAGAGTDTQYF
DNA: TGTGCCAGCAGCCAAGTGGCGGGGGCGGGCACAGATACGCAGTATTTT
size: NA
D: NA
V: TRBV4-2
J: TRBJ2-3

CDR3: CASSPSRPANNYGYTF
DNA: TGTGCCAGCAGCCCGTCCCGGCCAGCGAACAACTATGGCTACACCTTC
size: NA
D: NA
V: TRBV4-2
J: TRBJ1-2

CDR3: CATSETSGAYNEQFF
DNA: TGTGCCACCAGCGAAACTAGCGGGGCTTACAATGAGCAGTTCTTC
size: medium-sized
D: TRBD2
V: TRBV15
J: TRBJ2-1

CDR3: CASSLDLSDSPLHF
DNA: TGTGCCAGCAGCTTGGACCTTTCGGATTCACCCCTCCACTTT
size: NA
D: NA
V: TRBV5-8
J: TRBJ1-6

CDR3: CASSPRGNNSPLHF
DNA: TGTGCCAGCAGCCCACGGGGAAATAATTCACCCCTCCACTTT
size: NA
D: NA
V: TRBV7-2
J: TRBJ1-6

CDR3: CASSIEAEIYGYTF
DNA: TGTGCCAGTAGTATAGAAGCAGAGATTTATGGCTACACCTTC
size: NA
D: NA
V: TRBV19
J: TRBJ1-2

CDR3: CASSPLQGGYGYTF
DNA: TGTGCCAGCTCACCCCTACAGGGAGGTTACGGCTACACCTTC
size: NA
D: NA
V: TRBV18
J: TRBJ1-2

CDR3: CASSFFRSGIPFNEQFF
DNA: TGTGCCAGCAGCTTTTTTCGTTCTGGGATACCCTTCAATGAGCAGTTCTTC
size: NA
D: NA
V: TRBV7-8
J: TRBJ2-1

CDR3: CASSRRFGADSSDTQYF
DNA: TGTGCCAGCAGCAGACGCTTCGGGGCGGACTCCTCAGATACGCAGTATTTT
size: NA
D: NA
V: TRBV7-8
J: TRBJ2-3

CDR3: CASRVRTNSPLHF
DNA: TGTGCCAGCAGGGTGAGGACGAACTCACCCCTCCACTTT
size: NA
D: NA
V: TRBV6-5
J: TRBJ1-6

CDR3: CASSQDRGGDSPLHF
DNA: TGCGCCAGCAGCCAAGATCGGGGAGGGGATTCACCCCTCCACTTT
size: NA
D: NA
V: TRBV4-3
J: TRBJ1-6

CDR3: CASSLGWNEQFF
DNA: TGCGCCAGCAGCTTGGGGTGGAATGAGCAGTTCTTC
size: NA
D: NA
V: TRBV5-1
J: TRBJ2-1